Shown below are 7 T cell receptor beta chains from a single sample sequenced in a study of immune characteristics of hereditary and idiopathic chronic pancreatitis. Only in-frame clones appear in the TCRdb table, and some are missing; sequencing was by immunoSEQ multiplex PCR. The table records over 11,000 clones, 73% of them present only once. The pancreas tissue came from patients undergoing total pancreatectomy with islet autotransplantation. The sample consisted of pancreas tissue with hereditary chronic pancreatitis. The receptors originated from a human donor with chronic pancreatitis.

CDR3 in amino acids: CASSPGGTGNTIYF. In DNA form, the CDR3 reads TGCGCCAGCAGCCCGGGGGGGACTGGAAACACCATATATTTT. The gene calls are TRBV5-1 and TRBJ1-3; D is possibly TRBD1 (5 bases). The CDR3 loop spans 14 amino acids. Germline CDR1 SGHRS, CDR2 YFSETQ. Trimming removed 4 bases from V and 2 bases from J, with 10 bases in between.

This chain joins TRBV3-1 (or the pseudogene TRBV3-2) and TRBJ2-2; D gene ambiguous. Germline V CDR1 and CDR2: LGHDT, YNNKEL (reference sequence). The CDR3 has 13 amino acids. The V end was cut by 5 bases, the J end by 4 bases, with 8 bases between. The CDR3 spells CASSMRGTGELFF. CDR3 DNA: TGTGCCAGCAGCATGAGAGGCACCGGGGAGCTGTTTTTT.

The genes are TRBV19 and TRBJ2-1; D unclear. Trimming cost V 4 bases and J 3 bases, with 4 bases left between them. Germline CDR1 reads LNHDA; CDR2 reads SQIVND (reference sequence). This CDR3 is built from 12 residues. CDR3 coding DNA: TGTGCCAGTAGTAGCGTCTACAATGAGCAGTTCTTC. It encodes CASSSVYNEQFF.

The chain uses TRBV24-1 and TRBJ2-1; TRBD1 aligns across 9 bases. There are 18 residues in the CDR3. With 3 bases clipped from V and 2 bases from J, the junction kept 10 bases outside the gene matches. In germline, CDR1 is KGHDR, CDR2 SFDVKD. CDR3 loop: CATSDRGTGGEPYNEQFF. The CDR3 DNA follows: TGTGCCACCAGTGATCGAGGAACAGGGGGCGAACCCTACAATGAGCAGTTCTTC.

The V gene is TRBV10-3, the J gene TRBJ1-1; 7 nucleotides match TRBD1. V gave up 1 base and J gave up 3 bases; unmatched junction bases: 2. The CDR3 loop spans 14 amino acids. Germline CDR1 reads ENHRY; CDR2 reads SYGVKD. DNA for the CDR3: TGTGCCATCAGTGAGTGGGGACAGTACACTGAAGCTTTCTTT. It yields the protein CAISEWGQYTEAFF.

This chain connects TRBV4-2 to TRBJ2-3, with 13 positions matching TRBD2. The length of the CDR3 is 16 residues. Germline V lookup: CDR1 LGHNA, CDR2 YNFKEQ. The ends lost 1 base at V and 5 bases at J; junction bases unmatched: 3. As DNA, the CDR3 is TGTGCCAGCAGCCAAGGACTAGCGGGAGGAGGAGATACGCAGTATTTT. This encodes CASSQGLAGGGDTQYF.

The count of this clone is one. This chain uses TRBV3-1 (or the pseudogene TRBV3-2) with TRBJ2-4; D not resolved. Germline V gene data show CDR1 as LGHDT and CDR2 as YNNKEL (reference sequence). The CDR3 length is 12 residues. Trimming removed 4 bases from V and 11 bases from J, with 12 bases in between. The CDR3 spells CASSPASKVQYF. Here the CDR3 DNA reads TGTGCCAGCAGCCCCGCTTCGAAGGTTCAGTACTTC.